The next 22 T cell receptor beta chains were all read from a single sample in a study of blood T cell repertoires in COVID-19. TCRdb's copy holds only in-frame clones and misses some; the assay was immunoSEQ multiplex PCR. This table holds fewer than 400,000 clones, roughly 90% found once. Sequencing input: PBMCs or T cells enriched from blood (not recorded which). The receptors were sampled from a man aged 60-69 years who had recovered from COVID-19.

The CDR3 DNA reads TGCGCCAGCAGCTCCGGGACAATGATTAACTATGGCTACACCTTC. Encoded protein: CASSSGTMINYGYTF. The chain employs TRBV5-1 and TRBJ1-2; maybe TRBD1 (6 bases). Trimming removed 3 bases from V and 1 base from J, with 13 bases in between. The CDR3 runs 15 residues. Per germline, CDR1 SGHRS and CDR2 YFSETQ. Supplemented by reference TRBV5-1 and TRBJ1-2, the full variable domain reads KAGVTQTPRYLIKTRGQQVTLSCSPISGHRSVSWYQQTPGQGLQFLFEYFSETQRNKGNFPGRFSGRQFSNSRSEMNVSTLELGDSALYLCASSSGTMINYGYTFGSGTRLTVV.

This chain connects TRBV5-4 to TRBJ2-7; 9 nucleotides match TRBD1. The CDR3 is 15 residues long. Germline assignment: CDR1 SGHNT and CDR2 YYREEE (reference sequence). V was pared by 4 bases and J by 9 bases, with 14 bases of the junction left unmatched. CDR3 in amino acids: CASSLAGTGNEGQYF. In DNA, the CDR3 is TGTGCCAGCAGCCTAGCCGGGACAGGGAACGAAGGGCAGTACTTC.

The V gene is TRBV28, the J gene TRBJ2-1; 9 nucleotides agree with TRBD1. CDR1 is MDHEN and CDR2 is SYDVKM in the germline V gene. Losses at the gene ends were 1 base for V and 5 bases for J; bases not matched to a gene: 9. The CDR3 is 17 residues long. CDR3 region: CASSLFPRTGADNEQFF. The CDR3 region has the DNA TGTGCCAGCAGTTTATTCCCCAGGACAGGGGCAGACAATGAGCAGTTCTTC. The whole variable domain, remainder taken from reference TRBV28 and TRBJ2-1, is DVKVTQSSRYLVKRTGEKVFLECVQDMDHENMFWYRQDPGLGLRLIYFSYDVKMKEKGDIPEGYSVSREKKERFSLILESASTNQTSMYLCASSLFPRTGADNEQFFGPGTRLTVL.

This rearrangement joins TRBV7-3 to TRBJ2-2, with 11 nucleotides matching TRBD2. CDR3 length equals 16 residues. Germline CDR1 is SGHTA and CDR2 is FQGTGA. J lost 8 bases, V lost 5 bases, and 10 bases had no gene match. Written as DNA, the CDR3 is TGTGCCAGCAGCCCCGGGACTAGCGGCGTGAGTGGGGAGCTGTTTTTT. Its translation: CASSPGTSGVSGELFF.

The chain recombines TRBV5-8 with TRBJ1-5; D is unclear. Germline V gives CDR1 SGHTS, CDR2 YDEGEE. The CDR3 sequence is 15 residues long. Trimming stripped 1 base from V and 8 bases from J, with 16 bases between. The CDR3, as DNA: TGTGCCAGCAGCTTGTCATCAGTTAGCGGGGAGCCCCAGCATTTT. Protein sequence: CASSLSSVSGEPQHF.

The chain uses TRBV7-3 and TRBJ2-1, with 7 nucleotides matching TRBD2. J was trimmed by 7 bases and V by 2 bases; bases with no gene match: 11. CDR3 length: 16 amino acids. From germline, CDR1 is SGHTA and CDR2 FQGTGA. The CDR3 is CASSLVGGSLGNEQFF. The CDR3 region has the DNA TGTGCCAGCAGCTTAGTGGGCGGGAGTCTGGGAAATGAGCAGTTCTTC.

This clone was counted between two and nine times. J is TRBJ1-1 and V is TRBV6-4; 7 bases map to TRBD1. The CDR3 spans 12 residues. Trimming cost V 7 bases and J 8 bases; bases outside gene matches: 7. Germline V gives CDR1 MRHNA, CDR2 SNTAGT. CDR3 sequence reads: CASMDRLGEAFF. Written as DNA, the CDR3 is TGTGCCAGCATGGACAGGTTGGGCGAAGCTTTCTTT.

The genes are TRBV7-3 and TRBJ1-1, with TRBD1 as a possible D gene (5 bases). V was clipped by 0 bases and J by 3 bases, with 11 bases between them. The CDR3 sequence is 15 residues long. Germline V gives CDR1 SGHTA, CDR2 FQGTGA. The CDR3 DNA sequence: TGTGCCAGCAGCTTAACCCTGGGAGGGGACACTGAAGCTTTCTTT. Translation: CASSLTLGGDTEAFF.

The J gene is TRBJ1-5, the V gene TRBV4-2; weak D call: TRBD1 (6 bases). V was clipped by 4 bases and J by 4 bases, with 23 bases between them. The CDR3 runs 18 residues. CDR1 and CDR2 from the germline V gene are LGHNA and YNFKEQ. CDR3 DNA: TGTGCCAGCAGCCGACAACCGGGACAACGAATAATAAATCAGCCCCAGCATTTT. Amino acids: CASSRQPGQRIINQPQHF.

The chain carries TRBV28 and TRBJ2-2; TRBD1 aligns across 11 bases. With 6 bases clipped from V and 3 bases from J, the junction kept 12 bases outside the gene matches. The germline V gene has CDR1 MDHEN and CDR2 SYDVKM. This CDR3 contains 18 residues. CDR3 nucleotides: TGTGCCAGCAGCATCCAGGACAGGGGGCCTCCGGACACCGGGGAGCTGTTTTTT. This sequence encodes CASSIQDRGPPDTGELFF. Looking up the rest from reference TRBV28 and TRBJ2-2 gives the full variable domain: DVKVTQSSRYLVKRTGEKVFLECVQDMDHENMFWYRQDPGLGLRLIYFSYDVKMKEKGDIPEGYSVSREKKERFSLILESASTNQTSMYLCASSIQDRGPPDTGELFFGEGSRLTVL.

This clone was recorded once. V is TRBV11-2 and J is TRBJ2-1, with TRBD1 matching over 8 bases. Germline lookup yields CDR1 SGHAT and CDR2 FQNNGV. There are 15 residues in the CDR3. Trimming at V came to 5 bases and at J to 3 bases, leaving 6 bases not matched to a gene. Here the CDR3 reads CASSITGTGYNEQFF. The CDR3 region has the DNA TGTGCCAGCAGCATTACCGGGACAGGCTACAATGAGCAGTTCTTC.

The rearrangement links TRBV7-6 to TRBJ2-1; D perhaps matches TRBD2 (5 bases). Trimming took 0 bases from V and 10 from J, leaving 13 bases between them. CDR1 SGHVS and CDR2 FNYEAQ come from the germline V gene. This CDR3 is 14 amino acids long. The CDR3 coding sequence is TGTGCCAGCAGCTTAGCGGGGAGCGCGTCGGAGCAGTTCTTC. This encodes CASSLAGSASEQFF.

V is TRBV28 and J is TRBJ2-1; 11 bases match TRBD2. Per the germline V gene, CDR1 is MDHEN and CDR2 is SYDVKM. The junction had 4 bases not matched to a gene; V was cut back by 7 bases and J by 2 bases. CDR3 length: 15 residues. CDR3 protein: CASTPSGRPYNEQFF. The CDR3 DNA reads TGTGCCAGCACCCCTAGCGGGAGGCCCTACAATGAGCAGTTCTTC.

The rearrangement uses TRBV3-1 (or the pseudogene TRBV3-2) and TRBJ1-2; 7 nucleotides line up with TRBD1. V was pared by 3 bases and J by 4 bases, with 2 bases of the junction left unmatched. The CDR3 runs to 13 residues. Per germline, CDR1 LGHDT and CDR2 YNNKEL (reference sequence). The CDR3 nucleotides read TGTGCCAGCAGCCAGGGACAGTTCTATGGCTACACCTTC. Its translation: CASSQGQFYGYTF.

V is TRBV6-1 and J is TRBJ2-7; the match to TRBD2 covers 8 bases. This CDR3 spans 16 amino acids. After removal of 3 bases from V and 5 bases from J, the junction contained 12 bases not matched to a gene. Per germline, CDR1 MNHNS and CDR2 SASEGT. The CDR3 here is CASSDPGLGRGNEQYF. The CDR3 bases are TGTGCCAGCAGTGACCCGGGACTAGGGCGTGGGAACGAGCAGTACTTC.

The gene calls are TRBV28 and TRBJ1-4; TRBD1 matches 7 bases. The CDR3 sequence is 16 residues long. Germline V gene data show CDR1 as MDHEN and CDR2 as SYDVKM. V lost 2 bases to trimming and J lost 4 bases; unmatched junction nucleotides: 7. The CDR3 nucleotides are TGTGCCAGCAGTTTAAACAGGGGAATCTATAATGAAAAACTGTTTTTT. This sequence encodes CASSLNRGIYNEKLFF.

The rearrangement uses TRBV5-4 and TRBJ2-7; 9 bases fit TRBD1. This CDR3 has 14 residues. The J segment lost 2 bases and the V segment lost 0 bases, leaving 0 bases of the junction unmatched. CDR1 is SGHNT, CDR2 YYREEE, per germline (reference sequence). This CDR3 reads CASSLGTGAYEQYF. The CDR3 DNA is TGTGCCAGCAGCTTGGGGACAGGGGCCTACGAGCAGTACTTC.

The chain combines TRBV11-2 with TRBJ2-1, with D possibly TRBD2 on 6 matching bases. The CDR3 runs to 16 residues. CDR1 SGHAT and CDR2 FQNNGV come from the germline V gene. Trimming took off 0 bases at V and 4 bases at J, with 13 bases between the two ends. The DNA for the CDR3 is TGTGCCAGCAGCTTAGAACTAGGACTATCTTACAATGAGCAGTTCTTC. This codes for CASSLELGLSYNEQFF.

This clone was detected only once. V usage is TRBV5-5 and J usage is TRBJ1-6, with a tentative D call TRBD1 (5 bases). Germline CDR1 reads SGHKS; CDR2 reads YYEKEE (reference sequence). Trimming pared 0 bases from V and 9 bases from J, leaving 16 bases between. This CDR3 comprises 16 residues. The CDR3 here is CASSLEFDSNASPLHF. The CDR3, as DNA: TGTGCCAGCAGCTTGGAATTCGACAGTAATGCTTCACCCCTCCACTTT. Together with reference TRBV5-5 and TRBJ1-6, the CDR3 gives the full variable domain: DAGVTQSPTHLIKTRGQQVTLRCSPISGHKSVSWYQQVLGQGPQFIFQYYEKEERGRGNFPDRFSARQFPNYSSELNVNALLLGDSALYLCASSLEFDSNASPLHFGNGTRLTVT.

J is TRBJ2-2 and V is TRBV27; 10 bases match TRBD2. Losses at the gene ends were 3 bases for V and 4 bases for J; bases not matched to a gene: 5. Per the germline V gene, CDR1 is MNHEY and CDR2 is SMNVEV (reference sequence). The CDR3 runs to 16 residues. CDR3 in amino acids: CASSFPSSGGTGELFF. CDR3 DNA sequence: TGTGCCAGCAGTTTTCCCTCTAGCGGGGGCACCGGGGAGCTGTTTTTT.

The chain is built from TRBV6-4 and TRBJ2-1, with 7 positions matching TRBD2. Germline V CDR1 and CDR2: MRHNA, SNTAGT. J was trimmed by 2 bases and V by 4 bases; bases with no gene match: 8. This CDR3 comprises 16 residues. The CDR3 loop is CASSALPGLAYNEQFF. CDR3 in DNA: TGTGCCAGCAGTGCTCTCCCCGGACTAGCCTACAATGAGCAGTTCTTC.

The rearrangement joins TRBV5-1 to TRBJ2-7; the D gene is possibly TRBD1 (5 bases). From germline, CDR1 is SGHRS and CDR2 YFSETQ. This CDR3 spans 14 amino acids. Trimming took 4 bases from V and 3 from J, leaving 14 bases between them. This CDR3 reads CASSPQQGNYEQYF. DNA for the CDR3: TGCGCCAGCAGCCCCCAGCAGGGAAACTACGAGCAGTACTTC.